Listed below are T cell receptor beta chains from one sample, sequenced in a study of Graves' ophthalmopathy and Graves' hyperthyroidism. TCRdb fed the multiplex PCR reads into MiXCR, producing one record per CDR3 protein. The profile covers 150,000 or so distinct CDR3 sequences, with roughly two fifths appearing a single time and about 8.2% taken by the ten largest. Sample: peripheral blood. These receptors all come from a young man with Graves' ophthalmopathy. Both conserved end residues are part of each CDR3. A D gene is named only where the DNA matches it firmly. Size tells how often a clone was seen (once, few, many) or the class of an expanded clone, and some rows leave it out.

>many|TRBJ2-7|TRBV6-2/TRBV6-3|TRBD2
CASSPHGLAGAHYEQYF
TGTGCCAGCAGCCCGCACGGACTAGCGGGAGCTCACTACGAGCAGTACTTC
>many|TRBJ1-3|TRBV11-1|.
CASSLEGNTIYF
TGTGCCAGCAGCTTGGAGGGAAACACCATATATTTT
>many|TRBJ2-7|TRBV20-1|TRBD2
CSARPSGSRVQYF
TGCAGTGCTCGTCCTAGCGGGAGTCGTGTGCAGTACTTC
>.|TRBJ2-6|TRBV6-4|.
CASSLTSGSSGANVLTF
TGTGCCAGCAGTCTAACATCGGGAAGCTCTGGGGCCAACGTCCTGACTTTC
>many|TRBJ1-6|TRBV6-1|.
CASSRDSPLHF
TGTGCCAGTTCCAGAGATTCACCCCTCCACTTT
>.|TRBJ1-5|TRBV6-4|.
CASSADGSNQPQHF
TGTGCCAGCAGTGCGGACGGTAGCAATCAGCCCCAGCATTTT
>few|TRBJ2-7|TRBV7-2|TRBD2
CASSPTSDEQYF
TGTGCCAGCAGCCCCACTAGCGACGAGCAGTACTTC
>.|TRBJ2-5|TRBV7-9|TRBD2
CASSSRLAGKETQYF
TGTGCCAGCAGCAGTCGACTAGCGGGGAAAGAGACCCAGTACTTC
>many|TRBJ2-5|TRBV11-3|TRBD2
CASSFGRGSQETQYF
TGTGCCAGCAGCTTCGGACGCGGGAGCCAAGAGACCCAGTACTTC
>few|TRBJ2-5|TRBV28|.
CASSSRPETQYF
TGTGCCAGCAGCTCTCGACCAGAGACCCAGTACTTC
>.|TRBJ1-3|TRBV18|.
CASSPGSGSSGNTIYF
TGTGCCAGCTCACCAGGGAGTGGAAGCTCTGGAAACACCATATATTTT
>many|TRBJ1-1|TRBV6-2/TRBV6-3|TRBD1
CASSPWTGSKRDTEAFF
TGTGCCAGCAGCCCTTGGACAGGATCAAAGAGGGACACTGAAGCTTTCTTT
>many|TRBJ2-7|TRBV30|.
CAWSKGLPYEQYF
TGTGCCTGGAGTAAGGGGCTACCCTACGAGCAGTACTTC
>.|TRBJ2-5|TRBV2|TRBD1
CASSASTGGPETQYF
TGTGCCAGCAGTGCCTCGACAGGGGGCCCTGAGACCCAGTACTTC
>many|TRBJ1-5|TRBV28|TRBD1
CASRGNRGLLSNQPQHF
TGTGCCAGCCGGGGGAACAGGGGCCTCCTTAGCAATCAGCCCCAGCATTTT
>many|TRBJ2-5|TRBV6-5|TRBD1
CASSYGQAHGETQYF
TGTGCCAGCAGTTACGGACAGGCCCACGGAGAGACCCAGTACTTC
>.|TRBJ2-2|TRBV2|TRBD2
CASSEGSGRRTGELFF
TGTGCCAGCAGTGAAGGCAGCGGGAGACGAACCGGGGAGCTGTTTTTT
>many|TRBJ1-5|TRBV28|.
CASSFPSFINRGNQPQHF
TGTGCCAGCAGTTTTCCCTCTTTTATAAACAGGGGCAATCAGCCCCAGCATTTT
>.|TRBJ2-5|TRBV7-2|.
CASSLDRTIGETQYF
TGTGCCAGCAGCTTAGACCGAACGATAGGAGAGACCCAGTACTTC
>many|TRBJ1-1|TRBV20-1|TRBD1
CSARHRGGPEAFF
TGCAGTGCTAGGCACAGGGGGGGCCCTGAAGCTTTCTTT
>.|TRBJ2-5|TRBV5-6|.
CASSFWSYQETQYF
TGTGCCAGCAGCTTTTGGTCATACCAAGAGACCCAGTACTTC
>.|TRBJ1-2|TRBV19|.
CASSIGGGYTF
TGTGCCAGTAGTATCGGAGGAGGCTACACCTTC
>many|TRBJ1-1|TRBV12-3/TRBV12-4|.
CASSFGTNTEAFF
TGTGCCAGCAGTTTCGGAACGAACACTGAAGCTTTCTTT
>.|TRBJ1-5|TRBV12-3/TRBV12-4|.
CASSRGDGNQPQHF
TGTGCCAGCAGTCGGGGGGACGGCAATCAGCCCCAGCATTTT
>many|TRBJ1-5|TRBV4-2|.
CASSQVAGSNQPQHF
TGTGCCAGCAGCCAAGTGGCGGGTAGCAATCAGCCCCAGCATTTT
>many|TRBJ1-2|TRBV6-2/TRBV6-3|TRBD1
CASSPTGARGYTF
TGTGCCAGCAGTCCTACAGGGGCTCGCGGCTACACCTTC
>.|TRBJ1-1|TRBV19|.
CASGMDRLNTEAFF
TGTGCCAGTGGAATGGACCGATTGAACACTGAAGCTTTCTTT
>many|TRBJ2-5|TRBV7-8|.
CASSLREVEQETQYF
TGTGCCAGCAGCTTACGAGAAGTCGAGCAAGAGACCCAGTACTTC
>many|TRBJ1-5|TRBV4-3|TRBD1
CASSQVVTGGGNQPQHF
TGCGCCAGCAGCCAAGTGGTTACAGGGGGCGGCAATCAGCCCCAGCATTTT
>many|TRBJ1-1|TRBV18|TRBD1
CASSPGTGNEAFF
TGTGCCAGCTCCCCCGGGACAGGGAATGAAGCTTTCTTT
>many|TRBJ2-7|TRBV30|.
CACQEAGSSYEQYF
TGTGCCTGCCAAGAGGCGGGAAGCTCCTACGAGCAGTACTTC
>few|TRBJ2-7|TRBV6-2/TRBV6-3|.
CASNPERAGAYEQYF
TGTGCCAGCAATCCGGAGCGGGCAGGGGCCTACGAGCAGTACTTC
>many|TRBJ2-7|TRBV27|.
CASSFGSTGERYF
TGTGCCAGCAGTTTCGGGTCGACGGGGGAGCGGTACTTC
>.|TRBJ2-5|TRBV28|TRBD1
CASTGTGRETQYF
TGTGCCAGCACCGGGACAGGGAGAGAGACCCAGTACTTC
>.|TRBJ2-5|TRBV12-3/TRBV12-4|.
CASSSGIGGETQYF
TGTGCCAGCAGTTCGGGGATCGGGGGAGAGACCCAGTACTTC
>many|TRBJ2-7|TRBV2|.
CASTARIGQGFGYEQYF
TGTGCCAGCACGGCACGAATTGGCCAGGGCTTTGGCTACGAGCAGTACTTC
>many|TRBJ2-5|TRBV29-1|.
CSVEDRKGGVEETQYF
TGCAGCGTTGAAGATCGAAAAGGGGGAGTGGAAGAGACCCAGTACTTC
>many|TRBJ1-5|TRBV19|.
CASSRHLDSGNQPQHF
TGTGCCAGTAGTCGCCATCTGGACAGCGGGAATCAGCCCCAGCATTTT
>many|TRBJ2-2|TRBV4-1|TRBD1
CASSQVRTGTNTGELFF
TGCGCCAGCAGCCAAGTCCGGACAGGGACCAACACCGGGGAGCTGTTTTTT
>many|TRBJ1-2|TRBV7-9|.
CASSLGGNNYGYTF
TGTGCCAGCAGCTTAGGCGGCAACAACTATGGCTACACCTTC
>many|TRBJ2-5|TRBV19|TRBD2
CASSSRTSGGKGETQYF
TGTGCCAGTAGTTCCCGGACTAGCGGGGGAAAAGGGGAGACCCAGTACTTC
>many|TRBJ1-5|TRBV28|.
CASSGRFGQPQHF
TGTGCCAGCAGTGGGAGGTTCGGGCAGCCCCAGCATTTT
>many|TRBJ2-7|TRBV27|TRBD2
CASSSAASGRNEQYF
TGTGCCAGCAGCTCGGCGGCTAGCGGGAGAAACGAGCAGTACTTC
>.|TRBJ2-7|TRBV7-8|TRBD2
CASSLQLAGPGLYEQYF
TGTGCCAGCAGCTTACAACTAGCGGGGCCCGGCCTCTACGAGCAGTACTTC
>many|TRBJ2-7|TRBV20-1|.
CSARDSRQMFYEQYF
TGCAGTGCTAGAGATAGCAGACAGATGTTCTACGAGCAGTACTTC
>.|TRBJ1-1|TRBV7-2|TRBD1
CASSKDRDGGAFF
TGTGCCAGCAGCAAGGACAGGGACGGCGGAGCTTTCTTT
>many|TRBJ2-2|TRBV7-2|.
CASSLLTANTGELFF
TGTGCCAGCAGCTTATTGACGGCAAACACCGGGGAGCTGTTTTTT
>many|TRBJ2-7|TRBV20-1|TRBD2
CSARLAGGKYEQYF
TGCAGTGCTCGACTAGCGGGAGGGAAATACGAGCAGTACTTC
>many|TRBJ2-4|TRBV18|TRBD1
CASSPDRGPKNIQYF
TGTGCCAGCTCACCGGACAGGGGGCCCAAAAACATTCAGTACTTC
>many|TRBJ1-5|TRBV28|TRBD1
CASRTTGGSNNQPQHF
TGTGCCAGCAGGACTACAGGGGGCTCAAACAATCAGCCCCAGCATTTT
>many|TRBJ1-5|TRBV6-5|.
CASSYSRRGAGNQPQHF
TGTGCCAGCAGTTACTCGAGGCGGGGGGCAGGAAATCAGCCCCAGCATTTT
>once|TRBJ1-1|TRBV12-3/TRBV12-4|TRBD1
CASSLYGTGEAEAFF
TGTGCCAGCAGTTTATATGGGACAGGGGAGGCTGAAGCTTTCTTT